This TCR beta chain derives from a study of blood T cells in healthy people across ages. Study conclusions and caveats: Estimated diversity across one million T cells was deemed an underestimate.

The CDR3 consists of 15 residues. The V gene's germline CDR1 is SGHTA and CDR2 FQGNSA. The ends were cut back, 1 base at V and 6 bases at J, with 13 bases in the middle. The use of a sample-barcoded 5' primer and a J-beta primer mix characterized a second PCR of about 7 to 12 cycles. Via MiXCR, TCRdb re-called the 5' RACE reads, giving one row per CDR3 protein. The sample has about a million distinct CDR3 sequences, less than 45% seen once; the top ten hold less than 15%. About this clonotype: Its antigen is undetermined.

Sequenced material: blood. This chain links TRBV7-2 with TRBJ1-5; no clear D gene. This sequence originates from a man younger than 35 in good health. CDR3 in amino acids: CASSLGGQPTQPQHF. Written as DNA, the CDR3 is TGTGCCAGCAGCTTAGGTGGCCAGCCCACTCAGCCCCAGCATTTT.